This TCR beta chain was identified during a study of blood T cell repertoires in COVID-19. Study overall: The study drew acute and convalescent COVID-19 samples from the United States, Italy and Spain. In each case, the material was cDNA or gDNA derived from T cells, B-cell-depleted T cells, or PBMCs.

This clone came up a few times. Generated by immunoSEQ multiplex PCR, the TCRdb table keeps only in-frame clones and is missing some. The sample shows a few hundred thousand clones, about 87% of them seen only once. The CDR3 is made up of 14 amino acids. V dropped 6 bases and J dropped 4 bases, with 13 bases sitting between them. Germline lookup yields CDR1 LGHNA and CDR2 YSLEER. This chain joins TRBV4-3 and TRBJ1-5; maybe TRBD1 (6 bases). Sequencing input: peripheral blood. This receptor was taken from a woman aged 50 to 60 who had recovered from COVID-19. The CDR3 sequence is CASSQRTGNQPQHF. The CDR3 DNA reads as TGCGCCAGCAGTCAACGCACAGGGAATCAGCCCCAGCATTTT.